This T cell receptor beta chain was found in a study of cytomegalovirus exposure and HLA in healthy donors. Trimming removed 4 bases at V and 4 bases at J, with 15 bases between. The CDR3 is made up of 14 amino acids. In germline, CDR1 is SGHRS, CDR2 YFSETQ. PCR primers comprised 60 Vbeta and 13 Jbeta primers. The protocol was immunoSEQ multiplex PCR, while the TCRdb copy is restricted to in-frame clones and leaves out a portion. The data hold 150,000 or so clones, with over 65% observed a single time. A note on this clone: The antigen remains unidentified.

Notes on the study in general: Later, TCR association rates were found to vary by HLA locus, highest for DRB1 and lowest for HLA-C.

The sample was PBMCs. The sequence was obtained from a man aged 18-30 years in good health and CMV-seropositive. This chain links TRBV5-1 with TRBJ2-7; possible D gene TRBD2, 5 bases. This CDR3 reads CASSLGLEPYEQYF. In DNA, the CDR3 is TGCGCCAGCAGCCTAGGACTGGAGCCGTACGAGCAGTACTTC.